These T cell receptor beta chains were read from a single sample in a study of T cells after yellow fever vaccination. TCRdb called the 5' RACE reads again in MiXCR, with one record for every CDR3 protein. The sample comprises about 210,000 distinct CDR3 sequences, 6.7% of which are singletons, and roughly 1% rests with the top ten. The material sequenced was CD4+ T cells sorted from PBMCs, taken on the day of the yellow fever booster vaccination. These receptors all come from a man aged 25-40 years who received the YFV17D yellow fever vaccine. CDR3s include the opening cysteine and the closing phenylalanine or tryptophan. Each record gives: D gene, J gene, clone size, V gene, CDR3 DNA, CDR3 protein. The D gene is left open where the match is weak. Some rows mark clone size as missing; the rest say once, few, many or name a class of expanded clone.

-	TRBJ1-2	many	TRBV28	TGTGCCAGCAGAGACAGCGCTTCCTATGGCTACACCTTC	CASRDSASYGYTF
TRBD1	TRBJ2-7	-	TRBV6-1	TGTGCCAGCAGCGAAACAGGGGCCACCTACGAGCAGTACTTC	CASSETGATYEQYF
TRBD1	TRBJ2-5	-	TRBV20-1	TGCAGTGCTGCCCCGACAGGGAAAGAGACCCAGTACTTC	CSAAPTGKETQYF
-	TRBJ2-1	-	TRBV29-1	TGCAGCGTTGGTGGCCCTCGTCTGACAATAGAGCAGTTCTTC	CSVGGPRLTIEQFF
-	TRBJ2-7	few	TRBV27	TGTGCCAGCAGTCCCCACCGGGACCCAACCTACGAGCAGTACTTC	CASSPHRDPTYEQYF
-	TRBJ1-5	many	TRBV5-1	TGCGCCAGCAGCCTTTCAACCCGGGGCGATCAGCCCCAGCATTTT	CASSLSTRGDQPQHF
-	TRBJ1-6	-	TRBV28	TGTGCCAGCAGTTTCTTTTCACCCCTCCACTTT	CASSFFSPLHF
TRBD2	TRBJ2-1	many	TRBV5-1	TGCGCCAGCAGCTTGGATGCTAGCGGGAGAAATGAGCAGTTCTTC	CASSLDASGRNEQFF
TRBD2	TRBJ2-7	many	TRBV4-1	TGCGCCAGCAGCCAAGAGATAGCGGGAGGCCACGAGCAGTACTTC	CASSQEIAGGHEQYF
TRBD2	TRBJ2-7	-	TRBV19	TGTGCCAGTAGTGTACTAGCGGGAATGGTGTACGAGCAGTACTTC	CASSVLAGMVYEQYF
-	TRBJ2-1	-	TRBV20-1	TGCAGTGCTAGAGGCACCACCGATGAGCAGTTCTTC	CSARGTTDEQFF
-	TRBJ2-5	-	TRBV10-2	TGCGCCAGCAGTGAGTCGTATCGGGAAACCCAGTACTTC	CASSESYRETQYF
-	TRBJ2-5	many	TRBV9	TGTGCCAGCAGCGTAGGAGGGATCGGCCAAGAGACCCAGTACTTC	CASSVGGIGQETQYF
-	TRBJ2-7	many	TRBV4-3	TGCGCCAGCAGCTTGGAAGCGGGCAAGTTTTACGAGCAGTACTTC	CASSLEAGKFYEQYF
-	TRBJ2-5	-	TRBV18	TGTGCCAGCTCACCATCGACAAAGACCCAGTACTTC	CASSPSTKTQYF
-	TRBJ2-1	many	TRBV12-3/TRBV12-4	TGTGCCAGCAGGCTAGTGAATGAGCAGTTCTTC	CASRLVNEQFF
TRBD2	TRBJ2-5	-	TRBV2	TGTGCCAGCAGTGTGTTGATGGGACTAGCCCACTTC	CASSVLMGLAHF
-	TRBJ2-1	many	TRBV7-2	TGTGCCAGCAGCCTACAGGGTTACAATGAGCAGTTCTTC	CASSLQGYNEQFF
-	TRBJ2-1	many	TRBV7-8	TGTGCCAGCAGTAGGACCGGGGCCCTTCTGGTTGTCGTCGATTTTGATGAGCAGTTCTTC	CASSRTGALLVVVDFDEQFF
-	TRBJ1-2	many	TRBV5-6	TGTGCCAGCAGCCGAAGACAGGTGGGCTATGGCTACACCTTC	CASSRRQVGYGYTF
-	TRBJ1-5	-	TRBV6-2/TRBV6-3	TGTGCCAGCAGTTATACGAAGGGGGGAAACCAGCCCCAGCATTTT	CASSYTKGGNQPQHF
TRBD1	TRBJ1-5	few	TRBV10-3	TGTGCCATCAGCCAAGGACAGGGGGCATCTCAGCCCCAGCATTTT	CAISQGQGASQPQHF
TRBD2	TRBJ2-1	many	TRBV7-2	TGTGCCAGCAGCTTAGCAACGACTAGCGGGAGGGGGACCTACAATGAGCAGTTCTTC	CASSLATTSGRGTYNEQFF
-	TRBJ2-7	-	TRBV5-1	TGCGCCAGCAGTCGGGCGGTCGGCGAGCAGTACTTC	CASSRAVGEQYF
TRBD2	TRBJ2-1	many	TRBV4-3	TGCGCCAGCAGCCAGCTAGCGGGAGGAGTGGTCAATGAGCAGTTCTTC	CASSQLAGGVVNEQFF
-	TRBJ2-2	few	TRBV5-1	TGCGCCAGCAGCTCGGGGGACGAGACCGGGGAGCTGTTTTTT	CASSSGDETGELFF
TRBD1	TRBJ2-2	-	TRBV7-2	TGTGCCAGCAGCTTATCCACTGGACAGGGCGGCGGGGAGCTGTTTTTT	CASSLSTGQGGGELFF
-	TRBJ1-1	-	TRBV28	TGTGCCAGCAGTTTGGCTGACGGCCCTTACGGCTTCTTT	CASSLADGPYGFF
TRBD1	TRBJ1-1	few	TRBV20-1	TGCAGTCCGCGGACAGGGAGGAAGGGGGTGGAAACTTTCTTT	CSPRTGRKGVETFF
-	TRBJ2-2	many	TRBV7-9	TGTGCCAGCAGCTCCAAGGGGAACACCGGGGAGCTGTTTTTT	CASSSKGNTGELFF
-	TRBJ2-5	many	TRBV6-2/TRBV6-3	TGTGCCAGCAGTTGGTCGGGACTCCTCCAAGAGACCCAGTACTTC	CASSWSGLLQETQYF
-	TRBJ2-3	many	TRBV10-3	TGTGCCATCAGTGATGTGGCCCAGGACGCAGATACGCAGTATTTT	CAISDVAQDADTQYF
-	TRBJ2-3	-	TRBV20-1	TGCAGTGCTAGATACTCAGGGGTAGATACGCAGTATTTT	CSARYSGVDTQYF
TRBD2	TRBJ2-2	many	TRBV5-1	TGCGCCAGCAGCGGGCTAGCGGGATCCCCCGGGGAGCTGTTTTTT	CASSGLAGSPGELFF
-	TRBJ2-3	many	TRBV6-1	TGTGCCAGCCTGAGGGGCACAGATACGCAGTATTTT	CASLRGTDTQYF
TRBD2	TRBJ2-3	few	TRBV20-1	TGCAGTGCTAGAGGGGGGCTAGCGGGAGGGGGTAGCACAGATACGCAGTATTTT	CSARGGLAGGGSTDTQYF